This is a list of T cell receptor beta chains from one sample in a study of CD8 T cells in Susac syndrome. TCRdb analysed the immunoSEQ multiplex PCR reads with MiXCR anew, one entry per CDR3 protein. The sample lists 250,000 to 300,000 distinct CDR3 sequences; approximately 85% were seen once. Sequenced material: CD8+ T cells from PBMCs. All receptors derive from a human donor with multiple sclerosis. Each CDR3 is given with its conserved first and last residue. A D gene is named only where the DNA matches it firmly. A row's size may be missing; if present it is once, few, many or a size class.

>TRBJ2-7|15|TRBD1|TRBV11-2|-
CASSGQTGGGYEQYF
TGTGCCAGCAGCGGACAGACAGGGGGCGGCTACGAGCAGTACTTC
>TRBJ2-7|15|-|TRBV6-2/TRBV6-3|-
CASSYYRTAYYEQYF
TGTGCCAGCAGTTACTATCGGACAGCCTACTACGAGCAGTACTTC
>TRBJ2-3|15|TRBD2|TRBV27|-
CASSLTSGRTDTQYF
TGTGCCAGCAGTTTGACTAGCGGGAGAACAGATACGCAGTATTTT
>TRBJ2-7|15|TRBD1|TRBV5-5|-
CASSSGTGAYYEQYF
TGTGCCAGCAGCTCCGGGACAGGGGCCTACTACGAGCAGTACTTC
>TRBJ2-1|17|-|TRBV13|-
CASSLLTDTSSYNEQFF
TGTGCCAGCAGCCTACTGACGGACACCTCCTCCTACAATGAGCAGTTCTTC
>TRBJ2-3|15|TRBD2|TRBV9|-
CASTVDGTSGDTQYF
TGTGCCAGCACCGTCGACGGGACTAGCGGAGATACGCAGTATTTT
>TRBJ1-5|17|-|TRBV7-9|-
CASSLALGAPINQPQHF
TGTGCCAGCAGCTTAGCTCTGGGGGCTCCTATTAATCAGCCCCAGCATTTT
>TRBJ2-6|14|-|TRBV19|-
CASTSGTGANVLTF
TGTGCCAGTACCTCGGGGACTGGGGCCAACGTCCTGACTTTC
>TRBJ2-1|14|-|TRBV14|-
CASSQEGAYNEQFF
TGTGCCAGCAGCCAAGAGGGGGCTTACAATGAGCAGTTCTTC
>TRBJ2-1|16|TRBD2|TRBV6-2/TRBV6-3|-
CASSYGGLETYNEQFF
TGTGCCAGCAGTTACGGGGGACTAGAGACCTACAATGAGCAGTTCTTC
>TRBJ2-5|14|-|TRBV7-9|-
CASSQGLTEETQYF
TGTGCCAGCAGCCAGGGACTCACAGAAGAGACCCAGTACTTC
>TRBJ1-5|13|-|TRBV7-9|-
CASSLAGDRPQHF
TGTGCCAGCAGCTTAGCGGGGGACCGGCCCCAGCATTTT
>TRBJ2-1|15|TRBD2|TRBV9|-
CASSGTSGAYNEQFF
TGTGCCAGCAGCGGAACTAGCGGGGCCTACAATGAGCAGTTCTTC
>TRBJ2-7|14|-|TRBV6-5|-
CASSDGRVIYEQYF
TGTGCCAGCAGTGATGGGCGGGTCATCTACGAGCAGTACTTC
>TRBJ2-7|13|-|TRBV29-1|-
CSVLGGSSYEQYF
TGCAGCGTTTTGGGCGGAAGCTCCTACGAGCAGTACTTC
>TRBJ2-7|13|TRBD1|TRBV2|-
CASLTGSSYEQYF
TGTGCCAGCCTGACAGGGAGCTCCTACGAGCAGTACTTC
>TRBJ2-3|16|TRBD2|TRBV2|-
CASSEGLAETTDTQYF
TGTGCCAGCAGTGAGGGACTAGCTGAGACCACAGATACGCAGTATTTT
>TRBJ2-3|15|TRBD2|TRBV7-2|-
CASSGLAGGPDTQYF
TGTGCCAGCAGCGGACTAGCGGGAGGTCCAGATACGCAGTATTTT
>TRBJ2-7|14|TRBD1|TRBV29-1|-
CSVEDQGGKYEQYF
TGCAGCGTTGAAGATCAAGGGGGCAAATACGAGCAGTACTTC
>TRBJ2-7|12|-|TRBV5-1|-
CASGAFSYEQYF
TGCGCCAGCGGGGCATTTTCCTACGAGCAGTACTTC
>TRBJ2-7|16|-|TRBV4-3|-
CASSPWGAALGYEQYF
TGCGCCAGCAGCCCTTGGGGGGCCGCCCTTGGGTACGAGCAGTACTTC
>TRBJ2-7|16|TRBD2|TRBV7-9|-
CASSPPRGLAVYEQYF
TGTGCCAGCAGCCCCCCTCGGGGACTAGCGGTTTACGAGCAGTACTTC
>TRBJ2-1|16|TRBD1|TRBV20-1|once
CSARDLRTGGRYEQFF
TGCAGTGCTAGAGATCTTAGGACAGGGGGCAGGTATGAGCAGTTCTTC
>TRBJ2-5|13|-|TRBV27|-
CASSYGSWETQYF
TGTGCCAGCAGTTATGGCTCATGGGAGACCCAGTACTTC
>TRBJ2-7|17|-|TRBV7-8|-
CASSSLPDLRGSYEQYF
TGTGCCAGCAGCTCCCTACCCGACTTGCGGGGCTCCTACGAGCAGTACTTC
>TRBJ1-5|13|-|TRBV2|-
CASSEASHQPQHF
TGTGCCAGCAGTGAAGCTTCTCATCAGCCCCAGCATTTT
>TRBJ2-7|15|-|TRBV27|-
CASSLSPDPASEQYF
TGTGCCAGCAGTTTATCCCCAGACCCCGCCAGCGAGCAGTACTTC
>TRBJ2-1|14|-|TRBV27|-
CASSFHRSYNEQFF
TGTGCCAGCAGTTTCCACCGCTCCTACAATGAGCAGTTCTTC
>TRBJ2-2|17|-|TRBV27|-
CASSLGWEDFSTGELFF
TGTGCCAGCAGTTTAGGGTGGGAGGACTTTAGCACCGGGGAGCTGTTTTTT
>TRBJ2-7|15|-|TRBV15|-
CATSSPGTATYEQYF
TGTGCCACCAGCTCTCCCGGGACGGCCACCTACGAGCAGTACTTC
>TRBJ2-1|14|TRBD2|TRBV28|-
CASQIGTSGSAQFF
TGTGCTTCTCAAATCGGGACTAGCGGGAGTGCGCAGTTCTTC
>TRBJ2-5|14|-|TRBV20-1|-
CSARDLAEQETQYF
TGCAGTGCTAGAGATCTGGCAGAACAAGAGACCCAGTACTTC
>TRBJ2-2|16|TRBD2|TRBV24-1|-
CATSEKRELLNGELFF
TGTGCCACCAGTGAGAAGCGGGAACTGCTCAACGGGGAGCTGTTTTTT
>TRBJ2-7|22|TRBD2|TRBV5-4|once
CASSFSLFGRVDTSGFSYEQYF
TGTGCCAGCAGCTTCTCCCTCTTCGGGAGGGTGGACACTAGCGGGTTTTCCTACGAGCAGTACTTC
>TRBJ2-1|13|-|TRBV27|-
CASSLSAGNEQFF
TGTGCCAGCAGTTTATCCGCCGGCAATGAGCAGTTCTTC
>TRBJ1-2|14|-|TRBV10-2|-
CASSEGGRSYGYTF
TGCGCCAGCAGTGAGGGGGGACGGTCCTATGGCTACACCTTC
>TRBJ2-1|15|TRBD2|TRBV9|-
CASSFTGRGGNEQFF
TGTGCCAGCAGCTTCACCGGGCGGGGGGGCAATGAGCAGTTCTTC
>TRBJ1-1|13|-|TRBV4-1|few
CASSQVSGTEAFF
TGCGCCAGCAGCCAAGTATCGGGGACTGAAGCTTTCTTT
>TRBJ1-5|15|-|TRBV9|-
CASGGDGYSNQPQHF
TGTGCCAGCGGAGGGGACGGTTATAGCAATCAGCCCCAGCATTTT
>TRBJ2-6|12|-|TRBV12-3/TRBV12-4|-
CASSLSRVVLTF
TGTGCCAGCAGTTTATCAAGGGTCGTCCTGACTTTC
>TRBJ2-3|15|TRBD1|TRBV20-1|-
CSARGTGGGTDTQYF
TGCAGTGCTAGAGGGACAGGGGGCGGGACAGATACGCAGTATTTT
>TRBJ1-1|15|-|TRBV6-1|-
CASTGPGLMNTEAFF
TGTGCCAGCACCGGGCCGGGACTCATGAACACTGAAGCTTTCTTT
>TRBJ1-2|13|-|TRBV28|-
CASTVPGPYGYTF
TGTGCCAGCACCGTCCCGGGACCCTATGGCTACACCTTC
>TRBJ2-1|16|TRBD2|TRBV7-9|-
CASSPRASGNVDEQFF
TGTGCCAGCAGTCCGCGCGCTAGCGGGAATGTCGATGAGCAGTTCTTC
>TRBJ2-5|14|-|TRBV10-3|-
CAISESKGIETQYF
TGTGCCATCAGTGAGTCGAAGGGGATAGAGACCCAGTACTTC
>TRBJ2-7|15|-|TRBV4-2|-
CASSQARGTPYEQYF
TGTGCCAGCAGCCAAGCCCGGGGAACACCTTACGAGCAGTACTTC
>TRBJ1-1|14|-|TRBV28|-
CASSTEGEFTEAFF
TGTGCCAGCAGTACCGAAGGGGAATTCACTGAAGCTTTCTTT
>TRBJ1-1|12|-|TRBV9|-
CASSVGGSEAFF
TGTGCCAGCAGCGTCGGGGGCAGTGAAGCTTTCTTT
>TRBJ2-1|16|TRBD2|TRBV7-2|-
CASSLVPAGPYNEQFF
TGTGCCAGCAGCTTAGTGCCAGCGGGACCCTACAATGAGCAGTTCTTC
>TRBJ2-7|15|TRBD2|TRBV6-5|-
CASSSQVGGRYEQYF
TGTGCCAGCAGTAGCCAAGTGGGGGGGAGATACGAGCAGTACTTC
>TRBJ2-1|17|-|TRBV5-4|-
CASSLVPGSGRYNEQFF
TGTGCCAGCAGCTTGGTACCCGGTTCGGGGAGGTACAATGAGCAGTTCTTC
>TRBJ2-1|19|-|TRBV7-7|-
CANSPFEWTYEGSYNEQFF
TGTGCTAACAGCCCGTTTGAGTGGACTTATGAGGGGTCCTACAATGAGCAGTTCTTC
>TRBJ1-1|15|TRBD1|TRBV7-9|-
CASSLTDRGFTEAFF
TGTGCCAGCAGCTTAACGGACAGGGGGTTCACTGAAGCTTTCTTT